The present entry profiles one T cell receptor beta chain with its context. Its antigen remains unknown. Its ends do not fully match the called genes, so a read error is possible. This specimen comes from a study of tumor-infiltrating lymphocytes in primary liver carcinoma. Overall study results and limits: Merely about 8-24% of top clones occurred in all five tumor regions.

DNA and RNA were both co-extracted from approximately 20-30 mg of bulk tissue that had not been sorted. The patients carried chronic HBV infection and had received no treatment. A primer in the constant region served to generate TCR beta cDNA from around 500 ng of total RNA. Amplification in three nested multiplex PCR rounds with slightly modified ARM-PCR gave rise to TCR beta libraries. Using its own MiXCR run on the multiplex PCR reads, TCRdb lists one record per CDR3 protein. The data show 90,000 to 110,000 distinct CDR3 sequences, roughly 80% seen once. The receptor's source is a man between 35 and 55 years old with primary liver carcinoma and hepatitis B virus infection. Sequenced sample: liver tumor tissue from sampling region 3. Subset reported: tumor region T3, left-lateral pole.

CDR3 sequence reads: CSVEGGAGNIDTHYF. In DNA form, the CDR3 reads TGCAGCGTTGAGGGCGGGGCCGGCAACATAGATACGCACTATTTT. The gene calls are TRBV29-1 and TRBJ2-3, with D possibly being TRBD2 (6 bases). Germline CDR1 is SQVTM and CDR2 is ANQGSEA. The CDR3 is 15 residues long.